This TCR beta chain was captured in a study of identical twins. General study results and limits: Memory repertoires lacked the insertion deficit that abundant cord blood beta clonotypes showed. Beta out-of-frame sequences showed weaker excess sharing between twins.

The junction had 5 bases not matched to a gene; V was cut back by 6 bases and J by 7 bases. The CDR3 length is 13 residues. With template switching, a universal primer site was added, and the cDNA carried unique molecular identifiers. TCRdb itself ran the 5' RACE reads through MiXCR, one entry per CDR3 protein. Here the sample spans a few hundred thousand distinct CDR3 sequences, roughly a tenth being singletons. This clonotype was seen only a few times. Its antigen is not known. The clonotype originates from a man aged 50-60 years in good health. Sequencing was done on a sample of memory T cells sorted from blood. V is TRBV12-3 or TRBV12-4 and J is TRBJ1-4; 7 positions agree with TRBD1. The CDR3, as DNA: TGTGCCAGCAGGACAGGGACTGGTGAAAAACTGTTTTTT. Amino acid sequence: CASRTGTGEKLFF.